What follows are 9 T cell receptor beta chains derived from one specimen sequenced in a study of cytomegalovirus exposure and HLA in healthy donors. TCRdb's table, derived via immunoSEQ multiplex PCR, lists solely in-frame clones and lacks some. The sample lists some 100,000 clones, about 85% occurring once. Sequencing used PBMCs. The origin of the receptors is a man between 18 and 35 years old in good health and CMV-seropositive.

The genes are TRBV19 and TRBJ1-5, with a tentative D call TRBD1 (6 bases). The germline V gene has CDR1 LNHDA and CDR2 SQIVND (reference sequence). The CDR3 covers 15 residues. V was cut by 6 bases and J by 4 bases, with 16 bases left in between. The CDR3 region has the DNA TGTGCCAGTAGACAGGGTCTACTAAGTAATCAGCCCCAGCATTTT. Translating gives CASRQGLLSNQPQHF.

The rearrangement joins TRBV9 to TRBJ2-1; perhaps TRBD1 as D (6 bases). The CDR3 runs to 14 residues. Deletions cut 3 bases from V and 7 bases from J, with 14 bases between. Germline V gene data show CDR1 as SGDLS and CDR2 as YYNGEE. The CDR3 DNA is TGTGCCAGCAGCGCCTACAGGGAATGGAATGAGCAGTTCTTC. Residues: CASSAYREWNEQFF. Filled out from reference TRBV9 and TRBJ2-1, the complete variable domain reads DSGVTQTPKHLITATGQRVTLRCSPRSGDLSVYWYQQSLDQGLQFLIQYYNGEERAKGNILERFSAQQFPDLHSELNLSSLELGDSALYFCASSAYREWNEQFFGPGTRLTVL.

CDR3 protein: CASSLRTGGYEQYF. CDR3 nucleotide sequence: TGTGCCAGCAGTTTGAGGACAGGCGGCTACGAGCAGTACTTC. The genes are TRBV28 and TRBJ2-7; 7 nucleotides agree with TRBD1. With 3 bases clipped from V and 3 bases from J, the junction kept 5 bases outside the gene matches. The germline CDR1 and CDR2 sequences are MDHEN and SYDVKM. CDR3 length: 14 residues.

This rearrangement joins TRBV4-1 to TRBJ1-4, with D hard to call. V was cut by 6 bases and J by 0 bases, with 23 bases left in between. The CDR3 has 19 amino acids. Germline CDR1 is MGHRA and CDR2 is YSYEKL. The CDR3 is CASRLGEGSPRTTNEKLFF. CDR3 sequence (DNA): TGCGCCAGCAGACTCGGGGAGGGATCGCCAAGAACAACTAATGAAAAACTGTTTTTT.

The chain is built from TRBV7-8 and TRBJ2-7; 9 bases line up with TRBD2. The CDR3 is made up of 16 amino acids. The junction had 9 bases not matched to a gene; V was cut back by 4 bases and J by 2 bases. Looked up from germline, CDR1 is SGHVS and CDR2 is FQNEAQ. Here the CDR3 DNA reads TGTGCCAGCAGCTCCCCCCCCGAGCGGGGGGCCTACGAGCAGTACTTC. Protein product: CASSSPPERGAYEQYF.

The chain recombines TRBV2 with TRBJ2-3, with D perhaps matching TRBD1 (5 bases). This CDR3 has 16 residues. From germline, CDR1 is SNHLY and CDR2 FYNNEI. V lost 3 bases, J lost 6 bases, and 19 bases lay in between. CDR3 DNA: TGTGCCAGCAGTGATTTCCCAACCCTCAACAGGGATACGCAGTATTTT. Translation gives CASSDFPTLNRDTQYF. The full variable domain, with the rest looked up from reference TRBV2 and TRBJ2-3, is EPEVTQTPSHQVTQMGQEVILRCVPISNHLYFYWYRQILGQKVEFLVSFYNNEISEKSEIFDDQFSVERPDGSNFTLKIRSTKLEDSAMYFCASSDFPTLNRDTQYFGPGTRLTVL.

The chain carries TRBV29-1 and TRBJ2-4; 7 bases are a match to TRBD2. The germline gives CDR1 SQVTM, CDR2 ANQGSEA. The CDR3 is 13 residues long. The J segment lost 2 bases and the V segment lost 6 bases, leaving 4 bases of the junction unmatched. The CDR3 loop reads CSVGGITKNIQYF. CDR3 in DNA: TGCAGCGTCGGGGGGATAACCAAAAACATTCAGTACTTC.

The chain joins TRBV7-9 to TRBJ2-2; TRBD1 might be the D (6 bases). This CDR3 is 14 amino acids long. Germline V gene sequence: CDR1 SEHNR, CDR2 FQNEAQ (reference sequence). V was shortened by 7 bases and J by 4 bases, with 13 bases between the two germline ends. The CDR3 loop is CASTRDTLTGELFF. CDR3 DNA: TGTGCCAGCACCAGGGACACCCTCACCGGGGAGCTGTTTTTT.

The rearrangement joins TRBV5-1 to TRBJ2-2; D is perhaps TRBD1 (6 bases). The CDR3 has 14 amino acids. Trimming left V 0 bases short and J 8 bases short, with 11 bases between. The germline V gene encodes CDR1 SGHRS and CDR2 YFSETQ. The CDR3 spells CASSLGQARGELFF. In DNA form, the CDR3 reads TGCGCCAGCAGCTTGGGACAGGCCCGGGGGGAGCTGTTTTTT.